Only a few counts were recorded for the clone carrying this T cell receptor beta chain. What it binds is not known. There are 15 residues in the CDR3. V was cut by 2 bases and J by 4 bases, with 14 bases left in between. Germline V lookup: CDR1 SNHLY, CDR2 FYNNEI. The sample comes from a study of T cell responses to AZD1222 COVID-19 vaccine. General study results and limits: The donor group comprised mostly white British people and more females; the analysis possibly underestimated clonal diversity. Among vaccine-associated CD4 TCRs, coverage spanned spike, with dominance at 160-218 and 743-854. Within unmutated variant regions lay the reported targets of nearly half of spike-specific TCRs.

The method was immunoSEQ multiplex PCR; TCRdb's version includes in-frame clones alone and lacks a portion of them. The sample carries 90,000 to 110,000 clones, 80% to 90% recorded once. The V gene is TRBV2, the J gene TRBJ1-2; unclear D gene. The TCR sequence derives from an adult who received the AZD1222 COVID-19 vaccine. This specimen consisted of peripheral blood, obtained 28 days after the second AZD1222 dose. For the CDR3, the DNA is TGTGCCAGCAGTGAAACCCGGGAGGTCAGCTATGGCTACACCTTC. It yields the protein CASSETREVSYGYTF.